This TCR beta chain appears in the sequencing data of a study of T cell repertoires in cytomegalovirus infection. Overall study context: CMV infection and matching HLA type were both indicated by public TCR beta signatures. General study results and limits: People with CMV and the relevant HLA were identified by cumulative public TCR beta family frequency. Clonotype analysis showed dominance of the ex vivo response by HLA-C-restricted CMV-specific TCR beta clonotypes.

The table lists this clonotype with a few counts. What it binds is not known. TCRdb used MiXCR to reprocess the reads, holding one entry per CDR3 protein. This table has some 700,000 distinct CDR3 sequences, 30% to 40% appearing once. The sequenced sample was cultured PBMCs, obtained from culture after CMV antigen stimulation. This clonotype was obtained from a human donor in good health (CMV status not recorded). Some clones in this sample may be carry-over from other donors' samples.

The CDR3 protein is CASSTHLETGEYEQFF. The DNA of the CDR3 is TGTGCCAGCAGCACGCACCTTGAGACAGGGGAGTATGAGCAGTTCTTC. The V and J genes are TRBV7-8 and TRBJ2-1, with TRBD1 matching over 8 bases. The CDR3 consists of 16 residues. J gave up 8 bases and V 5 bases, and 14 bases lay outside the gene matches. Germline V gene data show CDR1 as SGHVS and CDR2 as FQNEAQ.